This TCR beta chain was identified during a study of CD8 T cells in ankylosing spondylitis. The germline V and J ends were trimmed by 5 bases and 0 bases, with 10 bases remaining between them. Germline assignment: CDR1 SQVTM and CDR2 ANQGSEA. The CDR3 contains 13 residues. Comment on this clonotype: What it binds is unknown.

TCR beta libraries were made by quantitative 5'-RACE with molecular barcodes. Each CDR3 protein is one row after TCRdb ran MiXCR on the 5' RACE reads. The sample records 290,000 or so distinct CDR3 sequences, 20% to 25% being singletons. Study results and caveats: Both synovial fluid and blood in reactive arthritis had previously been reported to carry some motif variants. Disease-linked clones were reportedly significantly enriched in matched ankylosing spondylitis synovial fluid.

Sequenced: blood, either unsorted or a sorted T cell fraction (not recorded which). The chain carries TRBV29-1 and TRBJ1-1, with D maybe TRBD1 (6 bases). The TCR comes from a female donor with ankylosing spondylitis or in good health (not recorded which). CDR3 residues: CSVQGILNTEAFF. DNA of the CDR3: TGCAGCGTTCAGGGGATCCTGAACACTGAAGCTTTCTTT.